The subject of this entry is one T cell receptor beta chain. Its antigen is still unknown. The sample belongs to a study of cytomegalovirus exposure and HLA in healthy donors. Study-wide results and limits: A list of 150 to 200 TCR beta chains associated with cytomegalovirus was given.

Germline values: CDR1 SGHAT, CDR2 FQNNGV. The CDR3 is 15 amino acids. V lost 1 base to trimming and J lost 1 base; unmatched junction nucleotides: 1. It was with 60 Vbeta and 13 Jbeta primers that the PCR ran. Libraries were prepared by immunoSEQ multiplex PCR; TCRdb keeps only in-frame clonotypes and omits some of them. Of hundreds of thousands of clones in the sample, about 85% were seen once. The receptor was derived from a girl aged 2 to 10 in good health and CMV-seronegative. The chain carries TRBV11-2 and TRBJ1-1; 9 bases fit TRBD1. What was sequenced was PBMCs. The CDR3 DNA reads TGTGCCAGCAGCTTAGTGACAGGGGGGAACACTGAAGCTTTCTTT. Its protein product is CASSLVTGGNTEAFF. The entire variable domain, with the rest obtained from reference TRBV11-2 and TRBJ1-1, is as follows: EAGVAQSPRYKIIEKRQSVAFWCNPISGHATLYWYQQILGQGPKLLIQFQNNGVVDDSQLPKDRFSAERLKGVDSTLKIQPAKLEDSAVYLCASSLVTGGNTEAFFGQGTRLTVV.